The 15 T cell receptor beta chains presented below share a single source sample, sequenced in a study of shared clonotypes between healthy human individuals (dated by TCRdb to 2018 to 2020). CD8 naive samples consisted of CD45RO-negative cells that were positively selected for CCR7, yielding a CD45RA+CCR7+ population without TemRA cells. Library construction relied on the immunoSEQ multiplex PCR assay. TCRdb carries this immuneACCESS record with in-frame sequences only. Its versions omit some clonotypes, under half of them owing to an unresolved V gene in the studies checked, with the rest unexplained. For this sample there are roughly 2 million clones; roughly 94% appear just once. In total, the top ten clones hold 0.85% to 1.2% of the sample. Material: naive CD8+ T cells sorted from blood. The cell subset or site label, as the study defines it: CD45RA+CCR7+. These TCRs come from a man between 18 and 29 years old in good health.

The gene calls are TRBV10-1 and TRBJ1-1; no reliable D call. Trimming left V 3 bases short and J 1 base short, with 3 bases between. The germline gives CDR1 WNHNN, CDR2 SYGVQD (reference sequence). CDR3 length equals 12 residues. In DNA, the CDR3 is TGCGCCAGCAGTGAAGAGAACACTGAAGCTTTCTTT. Its translation: CASSEENTEAFF.

The V and J genes are TRBV27 and TRBJ2-3; possible D gene TRBD1, 5 bases. CDR1 MNHEY and CDR2 SMNVEV come from the germline V gene (reference sequence). The CDR3 totals 15 residues. Trimming removed 1 base from V and 1 base from J, with 9 bases in between. Written as DNA, the CDR3 is TGTGCCAGCAGTTTATTGGGGCCCGGCACAGATACGCAGTATTTT. Protein sequence: CASSLLGPGTDTQYF.

V and J are TRBV5-5 and TRBJ2-2; tentative D call: TRBD2 (5 bases). The CDR3 consists of 16 residues. The germline gives CDR1 SGHKS, CDR2 YYEKEE (reference sequence). The ends were cut back, 6 bases at V and 1 base at J, with 16 bases in the middle. CDR3 in DNA: TGTGCCAGCATCTCCGGAGGCACACAGAACACCGGGGAGCTGTTTTTT. Protein: CASISGGTQNTGELFF.

This sequence joins TRBV11-2 and TRBJ2-5; 9 bases align to TRBD1. J lost 5 bases, V lost 2 bases, and 15 bases had no gene match. This CDR3 contains 18 residues. In germline, CDR1 is SGHAT, CDR2 FQNNGV. The CDR3 loop is CASSLHADTGQGRETQYF. The CDR3 nucleotides read TGTGCCAGCAGCTTACACGCCGATACGGGACAGGGCCGGGAGACCCAGTACTTC.

A remark on this clone: Other DNA sequences within the sample encode an identical CDR3. V gene TRBV6-1 combines with J gene TRBJ2-7; D gene uncertain. This CDR3 is 14 amino acids long. Germline CDR1 reads MNHNS; CDR2 reads SASEGT. V was shortened by 2 bases and J by 0 bases, with 8 bases between the two germline ends. The CDR3 reads CASSEWGSSYEQYF. As DNA, the CDR3 is TGTGCCAGCAGTGAATGGGGAAGCTCCTACGAGCAGTACTTC.

This clone was recorded once. CDR3 loop: CASSPPVSNTGELFF. The CDR3 DNA reads TGTGCCAGCTCACCACCGGTTTCGAACACCGGGGAGCTGTTTTTT. V and J are TRBV18 and TRBJ2-2; no clear D. Between the trimmed V and J ends, which lost 0 bases and 0 bases, there was a span of 5 bases. The CDR3 has 15 amino acids. Germline CDR1 and CDR2: KGHSH and LQKENI.

V and J are TRBV2 and TRBJ1-1; a possible D gene is TRBD1 (5 bases). Germline values: CDR1 SNHLY, CDR2 FYNNEI. V lost 5 bases and J 2 bases, leaving 21 bases between the germline ends. The CDR3 loop spans 17 amino acids. The CDR3 DNA reads TGTGCCAGCAGTAGTACACCGGAGGGGCCGTTAAACACTGAAGCTTTCTTT. The encoded protein is CASSSTPEGPLNTEAFF.

The chain combines TRBV10-1 with TRBJ1-2; no clear D gene. From germline, CDR1 is WNHNN and CDR2 SYGVQD (reference sequence). The CDR3 runs 9 residues. V was trimmed by 8 bases and J by 5 bases, leaving 3 bases between them. The CDR3 loop is CASFYGYTF. In nucleotides, the CDR3 is TGCGCCAGCTTTTATGGCTACACCTTC.

As concerns this clone: The same CDR3 also results from other DNA sequences found in this sample. The chain combines TRBV28 with TRBJ2-3, with 10 bases fitting TRBD1. There are 15 residues in the CDR3. V was clipped by 4 bases and J by 4 bases; unmatched bases: 5. The germline CDR1 and CDR2 sequences are MDHEN and SYDVKM. The DNA for the CDR3 is TGTGCCAGCAGTTCGACAGGGGGCAGGGCAGATACGCAGTATTTT. Its protein product is CASSSTGGRADTQYF.

CDR3 bases: TGTGCCAGCAGCCCAAAATTCAATGAGCAGTTCTTC. As protein: CASSPKFNEQFF. The gene calls are TRBV7-9 and TRBJ2-1; D not resolved. Between the trimmed V and J ends, which lost 5 bases and 6 bases, there was a span of 8 bases. Germline values: CDR1 SEHNR, CDR2 FQNEAQ (reference sequence). The CDR3 has 12 residues.

Comment on this clone: Other DNA sequences in this specimen translate into the identical CDR3. The chain uses TRBV6-6 and TRBJ2-3; no definite D call. Germline V gene sequence: CDR1 MNHNY, CDR2 SVGAGI (reference sequence). This CDR3 region has 11 residues. The V and J ends lost 2 bases and 6 bases respectively, with 3 bases between them. The CDR3 region has the DNA TGTGCCAGCAGTTACGGGGATACGCAGTATTTT. Residues: CASSYGDTQYF.

The chain recombines TRBV6-1 with TRBJ1-1; D remains unclear. This CDR3 is built from 15 residues. V was trimmed by 1 base and J by 9 bases, leaving 18 bases between them. Germline CDR1 MNHNS, CDR2 SASEGT. CDR3 protein: CASSEGRKVTTKAFF. CDR3 bases: TGTGCCAGCAGTGAAGGGCGAAAGGTTACTACTAAAGCTTTCTTT.

The V gene is TRBV5-4, the J gene TRBJ1-2; 8 positions agree with TRBD1. The V gene's germline CDR1 is SGHNT and CDR2 YYREEE (reference sequence). The CDR3 is 15 amino acids. V shed 4 bases, J shed 4 bases, and the junction held 9 bases outside the gene matches. This CDR3 is CASSVTGGPIYGYTF. The CDR3 region has the DNA TGTGCCAGCAGCGTTACAGGGGGGCCCATCTATGGCTACACCTTC.

The rearrangement joins TRBV7-2 to TRBJ2-3; maybe TRBD2 (6 bases). CDR3 length equals 15 residues. V was trimmed by 3 bases and J by 0 bases, leaving 10 bases between them. Germline lookup yields CDR1 SGHTA and CDR2 FQGNSA. The CDR3 region is CASSFFLASTDTQYF. CDR3 nucleotides: TGTGCCAGCAGCTTTTTTCTAGCGAGCACAGATACGCAGTATTTT.

A few counts support this clone. The chain recombines TRBV13 with TRBJ2-3; 8 bases map to TRBD2. Germline V gives CDR1 PRHDT, CDR2 FYEKMQ (reference sequence). This CDR3 contains 14 residues. The V gene end was trimmed by 4 bases and the J gene end by 3 bases; junction bases not matched to a gene: 3. CDR3 protein: CASSSGGVTDTQYF. Here the CDR3 DNA reads TGTGCCAGCAGCTCCGGGGGGGTGACAGATACGCAGTATTTT.